One sample yielded the 22 T cell receptor beta chains listed below, sequenced in a study of CD8 T cells in ankylosing spondylitis. TCRdb independently ran MiXCR on the 5' RACE reads; one entry per CDR3 protein. The table lists about 250,000 distinct CDR3 sequences, roughly 32% of them singletons. Sequenced: blood, either unsorted or a sorted T cell fraction (not recorded which). These receptors were obtained from a male donor with ankylosing spondylitis or in good health (not recorded which).

The chain combines TRBV20-1 with TRBJ1-1, with a possible D match to TRBD1 (6 bases). The CDR3 is made up of 13 amino acids. The ends were cut back, 5 bases at V and 1 base at J, with 11 bases in the middle. The germline gives CDR1 DFQATT, CDR2 SNEGSKA (reference sequence). Here the CDR3 DNA reads TGCAGTGCTCCTAAACAGGGGAACACTGAAGCTTTCTTT. Translated: CSAPKQGNTEAFF.

This clonotype was recorded many times. V is TRBV20-1 and J is TRBJ2-7, with D perhaps matching TRBD2 (6 bases). Trimming cost V 3 bases and J 0 bases, with 12 bases left between them. The germline V gene encodes CDR1 DFQATT and CDR2 SNEGSKA (reference sequence). The CDR3 is 14 amino acids. In DNA form, the CDR3 reads TGCAGTGCTAGGCCGGGGGTGGGCTCCTACGAGCAGTACTTC. Protein product: CSARPGVGSYEQYF.

The J gene is TRBJ1-2, the V gene TRBV12-3 or TRBV12-4; the match to TRBD1 covers 9 bases. The CDR3 runs 15 residues. V shed 5 bases and J 4 bases; nucleotides not matched to a gene: 8. The CDR3 sequence is CASSRDTGGGYGYTF. The CDR3 DNA sequence: TGTGCCAGCAGTCGAGATACAGGGGGCGGCTATGGCTACACCTTC.

Only one count was recorded for this clonotype. The V gene is TRBV20-1, the J gene TRBJ2-1; tentatively, D is TRBD1 or TRBD2 (5 bases each). The germline V and J ends were trimmed by 0 bases and 9 bases, with 15 bases remaining between them. Germline CDR1 is DFQATT and CDR2 is SNEGSKA (reference sequence). There are 14 residues in the CDR3. In DNA form, the CDR3 reads TGCAGTGCTAGAGAGGGGACCGCTGTCCCTGAGCAGTTCTTC. Protein product: CSAREGTAVPEQFF.

Only a few counts were recorded for this clonotype. The chain combines TRBV7-6 with TRBJ2-5, with TRBD2 as a possible D gene (6 bases). This CDR3 comprises 14 residues. Germline CDR1 and CDR2: SGHVS and FNYEAQ. V dropped 2 bases and J dropped 9 bases, with 16 bases sitting between them. CDR3 residues: CASSLTSPILAQYF. CDR3 bases: TGTGCCAGCAGCTTAACTAGCCCAATCCTGGCCCAGTACTTC. Combining the CDR3 with reference TRBV7-6 and TRBJ2-5 gives the whole variable domain GAGVSQSPRYKVTKRGQDVALRCDPISGHVSLYWYRQALGQGPEFLTYFNYEAQQDKSGLPNDRFSAERPEGSISTLTIQRTEQRDSAMYRCASSLTSPILAQYFGPGTRLLVL.

This clonotype was seen only a few times. The V and J genes are TRBV20-1 and TRBJ2-2, with a tentative D call TRBD2 (6 bases). Per the germline V gene, CDR1 is DFQATT and CDR2 is SNEGSKA (reference sequence). CDR3 length equals 14 residues. V was cut by 7 bases and J by 4 bases, with 16 bases left in between. The CDR3 loop reads CSVLGTALTGELFF. The CDR3 DNA reads as TGCAGTGTTTTAGGGACTGCACTCACCGGGGAGCTGTTTTTT.

The CDR3 protein is CASSEMVGLNTEAFF. The CDR3 nucleotides read TGCGCCAGCAGTGAGATGGTAGGGCTGAACACTGAAGCTTTCTTT. The chain joins TRBV10-2 to TRBJ1-1; the D is unclear. The CDR3 is 15 residues long. The germline V gene encodes CDR1 WSHSY and CDR2 SAAADI. Trimming took 2 bases from V and 0 from J, leaving 10 bases between them.

This chain connects TRBV12-3 or TRBV12-4 to TRBJ1-5; D is unclear. With 3 bases removed from V and 3 bases from J, the gap between germline ends came to 12 bases. The length of the CDR3 is 15 residues. This chain's CDR3 is CASSLQAAFNQPQHF. Here the CDR3 DNA reads TGTGCCAGCAGTTTGCAGGCCGCGTTCAATCAGCCCCAGCATTTT.

The chain uses TRBV3-1 and TRBJ2-7; 14 positions match TRBD2. The CDR3 consists of 13 residues. J lost 9 bases, V lost 4 bases, and 2 bases had no gene match. The germline gives CDR1 LGHDT, CDR2 YNNKEL (reference sequence). The CDR3 sequence: CASSPGTSGGQYF. The CDR3 DNA reads as TGTGCCAGCAGCCCCGGGACTAGCGGGGGGCAGTACTTC.

The rearrangement uses TRBV20-1 and TRBJ2-7, with 10 bases that match TRBD2. The CDR3 extends over 17 amino acids. The V gene's germline CDR1 is DFQATT and CDR2 SNEGSKA (reference sequence). After removal of 3 bases from V and 2 bases from J, the junction contained 13 bases not matched to a gene. The CDR3 bases are TGCAGTGCTAGGATAGAGATAGCGGGGGGCCCGACCTACGAGCAGTACTTC. Amino acid sequence: CSARIEIAGGPTYEQYF.

This chain links TRBV28 with TRBJ1-1; 10 nucleotides agree with TRBD1. Per germline, CDR1 MDHEN and CDR2 SYDVKM. CDR3 size: 17 residues. The trim removed 6 bases at V and 1 base at J, leaving 11 bases unmatched. The CDR3 DNA is TGTGCCAGCAGATATACCGGGACAGGGGCCGGGAACACTGAAGCTTTCTTT. It yields the protein CASRYTGTGAGNTEAFF.

This clonotype occurred a few times. The chain recombines TRBV20-1 with TRBJ1-1, with D maybe TRBD1 (6 bases). Looked up from germline, CDR1 is DFQATT and CDR2 is SNEGSKA (reference sequence). The CDR3 covers 15 residues. The germline V and J ends were trimmed by 3 bases and 5 bases, with 19 bases remaining between them. CDR3 region: CSASRVRGAWTEAFF. CDR3 nucleotide sequence: TGCAGTGCTAGTAGGGTTCGGGGGGCGTGGACTGAAGCTTTCTTT.

The table lists this clonotype with a few counts. This sequence joins TRBV3-1 and TRBJ1-3; D is unclear. The CDR3 spans 15 residues. Trimming shortened V by 2 bases and J by 0 bases, and 8 bases separated the two germline ends. Germline CDR1 is LGHDT and CDR2 is YNNKEL (reference sequence). The CDR3 DNA sequence: TGTGCCAGCAGCCAACCCGGGTACTCTGGAAACACCATATATTTT. This gives the protein CASSQPGYSGNTIYF.

This clonotype was seen a handful of times. This chain connects TRBV29-1 to TRBJ2-1; 8 bases fit TRBD1. The CDR3 runs to 12 residues. Germline lookup yields CDR1 SQVTM and CDR2 ANQGSEA. The V gene end was trimmed by 6 bases and the J gene end by 15 bases; junction bases not matched to a gene: 13. CDR3 DNA: TGCAGCGTCCCGGGACAGGCCGCTTTATCGTTCTTC. Translating gives CSVPGQAALSFF.

V is TRBV20-1 and J is TRBJ1-4; a weak D match, TRBD1 (5 bases). Germline-derived CDR1 and CDR2 are DFQATT and SNEGSKA (reference sequence). The CDR3 totals 12 residues. V lost 1 base and J lost 8, with 8 bases in between. CDR3 in DNA: TGCAGTGCTAGAGCCGGGGCCGAAAAACTGTTTTTT. It is translated as CSARAGAEKLFF.

Many counts were recorded for this clonotype. CDR3 DNA sequence: TGCAGTGCTACAGGGGGTTCCGGAAACACCATATATTTT. It codes for CSATGGSGNTIYF. The chain joins TRBV20-1 to TRBJ1-3, with 7 bases that match TRBD1. After removal of 4 bases from V and 4 bases from J, the junction contained 4 bases not matched to a gene. Germline V gene data show CDR1 as DFQATT and CDR2 as SNEGSKA (reference sequence). The CDR3 sequence is 13 residues long.

There are a few counts of this clonotype. The chain joins TRBV9 to TRBJ2-1; a weak D match, TRBD2 (5 bases). From germline, CDR1 is SGDLS and CDR2 YYNGEE. CDR3 length: 13 residues. Trimming took 2 bases from V and 4 from J, leaving 7 bases between them. The CDR3 region is CASSVGIYNEQFF. CDR3 in DNA: TGTGCCAGCAGCGTCGGGATTTACAATGAGCAGTTCTTC.

The chain uses TRBV7-2 and TRBJ2-5; a weak D match, TRBD1 (5 bases). The V end was cut by 3 bases, the J end by 0 bases, with 11 bases between. CDR1 is SGHTA, CDR2 FQGNSA, per germline. The CDR3 contains 15 residues. This chain's CDR3 is CASSLAGKNQETQYF. The DNA of the CDR3 is TGTGCCAGCAGCTTGGCAGGGAAAAACCAAGAGACCCAGTACTTC.

The CDR3 region is CSARNRGPLMQETQYF. The CDR3 DNA reads as TGCAGTGCTAGGAACAGGGGTCCGCTCATGCAAGAGACCCAGTACTTC. The chain links TRBV20-1 to TRBJ2-5; 7 bases agree with TRBD1. The V gene end was trimmed by 3 bases and the J gene end by 2 bases; junction bases not matched to a gene: 12. CDR1 is DFQATT and CDR2 is SNEGSKA in the germline V gene (reference sequence). The CDR3 sequence is 16 residues long.

This clonotype has a handful of counts. The CDR3, as DNA: TGCAGTGCCCGGGACCTCTCTATGTACGAGCAGTACTTC. Translated, it gives CSARDLSMYEQYF. The chain is built from TRBV20-1 and TRBJ2-7; the D gene could be TRBD1 or TRBD2 (5 bases each). This CDR3 has 13 amino acids. Trimming took off 6 bases at V and 4 bases at J, with 16 bases between the two ends. Per the germline V gene, CDR1 is DFQATT and CDR2 is SNEGSKA (reference sequence).

The sample holds many counts of this clonotype. The chain joins TRBV7-3 to TRBJ2-1; D may be TRBD1 (5 bases). Per the germline V gene, CDR1 is SGHTA and CDR2 is FQGTGA. V was pared by 1 base and J by 5 bases, with 6 bases between. The length of the CDR3 is 13 residues. CDR3 DNA: TGTGCCAGCAGCTTAAGGGGCCACAATGAGCAGTTCTTC. This translates into CASSLRGHNEQFF. The full variable domain, its missing parts supplied by reference TRBV7-3 and TRBJ2-1, is GAGVSQTPSNKVTEKGKYVELRCDPISGHTALYWYRQSLGQGPEFLIYFQGTGAADDSGLPNDRFFAVRPEGSVSTLKIQRTERGDSAVYLCASSLRGHNEQFFGPGTRLTVL.

The gene calls are TRBV20-1 and TRBJ2-3; TRBD1 aligns across 10 bases. The germline V gene has CDR1 DFQATT and CDR2 SNEGSKA (reference sequence). With 6 bases clipped from V and 5 bases from J, the junction kept 8 bases outside the gene matches. There are 14 residues in the CDR3. CDR3 in DNA: TGCAGTGCAGCCGGGACAGGGGCTGTAGATACGCAGTATTTT. It is translated as CSAAGTGAVDTQYF.